A selection of T cell receptor beta chains follows, all from one sample in a study of Ad26.COV2.S vaccination and SARS-CoV-2 variants. The method was immunoSEQ multiplex PCR; TCRdb's version includes in-frame clones alone and lacks a portion of them. Of around 300,000 clones listed, less than 90% were seen once; the top ten hold 6.4%. The specimen was peripheral blood, collected in a trial of Ad26.COV2.S vaccine versus placebo. The source of these receptors is a person between 18 and 59 years old who received the Ad26.COV2.S COVID-19 vaccine or a placebo. Each CDR3 is given with its conserved first and last residue. A D gene is named only where the DNA matches it firmly.

j_gene: TRBJ2-2
d_gene: TRBD1
v_gene: TRBV3-1/TRBV3-2
CDR3aa: CASSQESTGHTGELFF

j_gene: TRBJ1-2
d_gene: .
v_gene: TRBV6-6
CDR3aa: CASSFREIGYTF

j_gene: TRBJ1-1
d_gene: .
v_gene: TRBV4-2
CDR3aa: CASSQVLEVNTEAFF

j_gene: TRBJ2-1
d_gene: TRBD2
v_gene: TRBV28
CDR3aa: CASSLWASGSDEQFF

j_gene: TRBJ2-3
d_gene: TRBD1
v_gene: TRBV6-5
CDR3aa: CASTEGTGTDTQYF

j_gene: TRBJ2-5
d_gene: TRBD1
v_gene: TRBV3-1/TRBV3-2
CDR3aa: CASSTTERQGVKTQYF

j_gene: TRBJ2-7
d_gene: .
v_gene: TRBV29-1
CDR3aa: CSVLIGEQYF

j_gene: TRBJ2-2
d_gene: TRBD1
v_gene: TRBV5-1
CDR3aa: CASSNDRVDGELFF

j_gene: TRBJ1-2
d_gene: .
v_gene: TRBV9
CDR3aa: CASSVVAGGGYTF

j_gene: TRBJ2-5
d_gene: .
v_gene: TRBV9
CDR3aa: CASSVEDSEETQYF

j_gene: TRBJ1-1
d_gene: .
v_gene: TRBV5-1
CDR3aa: CASSPRGRNTEAFF

j_gene: TRBJ1-1
d_gene: TRBD1
v_gene: TRBV29-1
CDR3aa: CSVKTGVGAFF

j_gene: TRBJ2-6
d_gene: .
v_gene: TRBV15
CDR3aa: CATEYAGANVLTF

j_gene: TRBJ1-4
d_gene: .
v_gene: TRBV28
CDR3aa: CASWGHNEKLFF

j_gene: TRBJ2-3
d_gene: TRBD1
v_gene: TRBV3-1/TRBV3-2
CDR3aa: CASSHWTGVTDTQYF

j_gene: TRBJ1-1
d_gene: .
v_gene: TRBV18
CDR3aa: CASSPDDRLDTEAFF

j_gene: TRBJ2-7
d_gene: .
v_gene: TRBV12-3/TRBV12-4
CDR3aa: CASSLMASEQYF

j_gene: TRBJ1-3
d_gene: .
v_gene: TRBV7-2
CDR3aa: CASSLIQANSGNTIYF

j_gene: TRBJ1-2
d_gene: TRBD1
v_gene: TRBV6-6
CDR3aa: CASTPRDRGDGYTF

j_gene: TRBJ2-6
d_gene: .
v_gene: TRBV6-2/TRBV6-3
CDR3aa: CASSYGPRANVLTF

j_gene: TRBJ2-5
d_gene: TRBD1
v_gene: TRBV28
CDR3aa: CASTRDRVIETQYF

j_gene: TRBJ2-7
d_gene: TRBD1
v_gene: TRBV5-1
CDR3aa: CASSSRTGSYEQYF

j_gene: TRBJ2-7
d_gene: .
v_gene: TRBV3-1/TRBV3-2
CDR3aa: CASSQVPGPYEQYF

j_gene: TRBJ2-7
d_gene: .
v_gene: TRBV6-5
CDR3aa: CASRADTYEQYF

j_gene: TRBJ1-5
d_gene: TRBD1
v_gene: TRBV13
CDR3aa: CASSSSRQGGQPQHF

j_gene: TRBJ2-7
d_gene: .
v_gene: TRBV28
CDR3aa: CASSLIVSEQYF

j_gene: TRBJ1-2
d_gene: TRBD1
v_gene: TRBV4-2
CDR3aa: CASSQARDSHHTF

j_gene: TRBJ1-3
d_gene: .
v_gene: TRBV11-1
CDR3aa: CASSKGDPGNTIYF

j_gene: TRBJ2-2
d_gene: TRBD2
v_gene: TRBV7-2
CDR3aa: CASSTSSRVAGLSGELFF

j_gene: TRBJ1-6
d_gene: .
v_gene: TRBV28
CDR3aa: CASRVPGANSPLHF

j_gene: TRBJ1-6
d_gene: .
v_gene: TRBV30
CDR3aa: CAWGGDNSPLHF

j_gene: TRBJ2-2
d_gene: TRBD1
v_gene: TRBV5-6
CDR3aa: CASSLGTGGTGELFF

j_gene: TRBJ2-2
d_gene: .
v_gene: TRBV30
CDR3aa: CAWAGQLFGELFF

j_gene: TRBJ2-7
d_gene: .
v_gene: TRBV19
CDR3aa: CASSIVATSYEQYF

j_gene: TRBJ2-7
d_gene: TRBD2
v_gene: TRBV14
CDR3aa: CASSPTSLAGFPYEQYF